A single sample is the source of the 13 T cell receptor beta chains below, sequenced in a study of CD8+ T cells in alopecia areata. Reverse transcribed after extraction, RNA yielded cDNA as the sequencing template. Only in-frame clones appear in the TCRdb table, and some are missing; sequencing was by immunoSEQ multiplex PCR. The table has some 210,000 clones, more than 55% seen once. Stated treatment: oral pan-JAK inhibitor, 5-10 mg twice daily. The source was CD4+ T cells sorted from blood, collected at week 44, from a patient treated with tofacitinib. The receptor set was obtained from a human donor with alopecia areata.

In this sample, this clone turned up a few times. The rearrangement joins TRBV7-2 to TRBJ1-1; D gene unclear. Germline CDR1 is SGHTA and CDR2 is FQGNSA. This CDR3 has 13 residues. V was pared by 3 bases and J by 0 bases, with 5 bases between. The CDR3 bases are TGTGCCAGCAGCTTCGACCTGAACACTGAAGCTTTCTTT. It yields the protein CASSFDLNTEAFF. Looking up the rest from reference TRBV7-2 and TRBJ1-1 gives the full variable domain: GAGVSQSPSNKVTEKGKDVELRCDPISGHTALYWYRQSLGQGLEFLIYFQGNSAPDKSGLPSDRFSAERTGGSVSTLTIQRTQQEDSAVYLCASSFDLNTEAFFGQGTRLTVV.

This clone showed up just a few times. The chain couples TRBV29-1 to TRBJ2-7; maybe TRBD1 (6 bases). The germline V gene encodes CDR1 SQVTM and CDR2 ANQGSEA. The ends were cut back, 5 bases at V and 3 bases at J, with 11 bases in the middle. The CDR3 extends over 12 amino acids. The CDR3 nucleotides read TGCAGCGTTCAACAGGGCATCTACGAGCAGTACTTC. Translated: CSVQQGIYEQYF.

The chain is built from TRBV25-1 and TRBJ2-5; D call uncertain. This CDR3 has 11 residues. V lost 6 bases to trimming and J lost 8 bases, with 10 bases between them. CDR1 MGHDK and CDR2 SYGVNS come from the germline V gene. CDR3 nucleotides: TGTGCCAGCAGCCTAAAGTACACCCAGTACTTC. Its protein is CASSLKYTQYF.

This chain uses TRBV25-1 with TRBJ1-2; maybe TRBD1 (5 bases). This CDR3 is 13 amino acids long. V was trimmed by 6 bases and J by 2 bases, leaving 10 bases between them. The germline V gene encodes CDR1 MGHDK and CDR2 SYGVNS. CDR3 sequence: CASRRGGNYGYTF. In DNA, the CDR3 is TGTGCCAGCAGAAGGGGAGGCAACTATGGCTACACCTTC.

V usage is TRBV27 and J usage is TRBJ1-2; D may be TRBD1 (6 bases). V dropped 10 bases and J dropped 7 bases, with 13 bases sitting between them. The length of the CDR3 is 11 residues. Germline V gene lookup returns CDR1 MNHEY and CDR2 SMNVEV (reference sequence). CDR3 residues: CATIVGGGYTF. CDR3 DNA sequence: TGTGCCACTATTGTAGGGGGTGGCTACACCTTC.

The rearrangement links TRBV25-1 to TRBJ2-7, with D hard to call. CDR3 length equals 13 residues. Germline-derived CDR1 and CDR2 are MGHDK and SYGVNS. The V end was cut by 8 bases, the J end by 0 bases, with 11 bases between. The CDR3 reads CASQTDGSYEQYF. In DNA, the CDR3 is TGTGCCAGCCAAACGGACGGCTCCTACGAGCAGTACTTC.

The chain has TRBV29-1 and TRBJ1-5, with TRBD1 matching 7 bases. CDR1 and CDR2 from the germline V gene are SQVTM and ANQGSEA. V lost 3 bases, J lost 5 bases, and 4 bases stayed unmatched. CDR3 length equals 13 residues. CDR3 bases: TGCAGCGTTGAGCAGGGGACAGATCAGCCCCAGCATTTT. Its protein product is CSVEQGTDQPQHF.

The chain joins TRBV19 to TRBJ2-3; D may be TRBD2 (6 bases). The CDR3 loop spans 14 amino acids. With 5 bases removed from V and 1 base from J, the gap between germline ends came to 10 bases. From germline, CDR1 is LNHDA and CDR2 SQIVND (reference sequence). CDR3 sequence: CASSASGRTDTQYF. The CDR3 DNA is TGTGCCAGTAGTGCCAGCGGGCGCACAGATACGCAGTATTTT.

J is TRBJ1-2 and V is TRBV2; D not resolved. The V end was cut by 4 bases, the J end by 6 bases, with 9 bases between. This CDR3 is built from 12 residues. CDR1 is SNHLY, CDR2 FYNNEI, per germline. The CDR3 sequence is CASSVRENGYTF. The DNA for the CDR3 is TGTGCCAGCAGTGTGAGGGAAAATGGCTACACCTTC.

The V and J genes are TRBV4-3 and TRBJ2-7, with no clear D. V dropped 0 bases and J dropped 1 base, with 13 bases sitting between them. Germline V lookup: CDR1 LGHNA, CDR2 YSLEER. The CDR3 extends over 16 amino acids. CDR3 protein: CASSQDLVSVSYEQYF. The CDR3 DNA sequence: TGCGCCAGCAGCCAAGATCTGGTGTCAGTGTCCTACGAGCAGTACTTC.

The V call is TRBV5-4, the J call TRBJ2-7; 7 bases line up with TRBD1. Germline CDR1 is SGHNT and CDR2 is YYREEE (reference sequence). CDR3 length equals 14 residues. The V gene end was trimmed by 4 bases and the J gene end by 0 bases; junction bases not matched to a gene: 4. CDR3 DNA sequence: TGTGCCAGCAGCATAGGACAGGACTCCTACGAGCAGTACTTC. Its translation: CASSIGQDSYEQYF.

The genes are TRBV6-1 and TRBJ2-1; TRBD1 is a possible D gene (5 bases). Trimming stripped 5 bases from V and 5 bases from J, with 13 bases between. There are 14 residues in the CDR3. Germline V lookup: CDR1 MNHNS, CDR2 SASEGT. The DNA for the CDR3 is TGTGCCAGCAGTCCCCAGGGATGGAACAATGAGCAGTTCTTC. This translates into CASSPQGWNNEQFF.

V is TRBV4-3 and J is TRBJ1-2; TRBD1 matches at 7 bases. Germline lookup yields CDR1 LGHNA and CDR2 YSLEER. The CDR3 covers 14 residues. V lost 4 bases to trimming and J lost 0 bases; unmatched junction nucleotides: 2. CDR3 nucleotide sequence: TGCGCCAGCAGCCCGGGACAGACTAACTATGGCTACACCTTC. Protein product: CASSPGQTNYGYTF.